These 29 T cell receptor beta chains were all obtained from the same sample, sequenced in a study of response to subunit inactivated influenza vaccine. One entry per CDR3 protein, called by TCRdb with MiXCR from the RT-PCR reads. The data hold some 480,000 distinct CDR3 sequences, with 11% observed a single time. The sequencing here drew on PBMCs from blood, taken 45 days after vaccination. These receptors were taken from a man aged 45 to 65 who received an inactivated influenza vaccine.

Concerning this clonotype: Just one base apart from a much larger clone, this may be a read error. The genes are TRBV12-3 or TRBV12-4 and TRBJ2-1; 9 positions match TRBD2. J lost 11 bases, V lost 1 base, and 12 bases had no gene match. This CDR3 region has 16 residues. DNA for the CDR3: TGTGCCAGCAGTTTAGGACCGGGACTAGCTCTCCCTAAGCAGTTCTTC. Protein: CASSLGPGLALPKQFF.

This clonotype showed up just a few times. CDR3 sequence: CASSLRGTGDGETQYF. CDR3 DNA: TGTGCCAGCAGCTTGAGGGGGACAGGGGATGGAGAGACCCAGTACTTC. V usage is TRBV5-5 and J usage is TRBJ2-5; 10 bases align to TRBD1. Per the germline V gene, CDR1 is SGHKS and CDR2 is YYEKEE (reference sequence). The CDR3 contains 16 residues. V shed 1 base, J shed 4 bases, and the junction held 7 bases outside the gene matches.

This clonotype was picked up a small number of times. The gene calls are TRBV11-2 and TRBJ2-5, with D unclear. This CDR3 comprises 12 residues. V shed 4 bases and J shed 5 bases, with 8 bases lying between them. Looked up from germline, CDR1 is SGHAT and CDR2 is FQNNGV. The CDR3 here is CASSSYGETQYF. DNA of the CDR3: TGTGCCAGCAGCTCCTATGGTGAGACCCAGTACTTC.

This clonotype was found a few times. V gene TRBV27 combines with J gene TRBJ2-7, with 7 nucleotides matching TRBD1. The CDR3 extends over 14 amino acids. Germline CDR1 MNHEY, CDR2 SMNVEV (reference sequence). Losses at the gene ends were 6 bases for V and 4 bases for J; bases not matched to a gene: 9. CDR3 amino acids: CASRTQGSPYEQYF. The CDR3 region has the DNA TGTGCCAGCAGGACACAGGGGTCCCCTTACGAGCAGTACTTC.

This clonotype was seen only a few times. This chain uses TRBV30 with TRBJ2-3, with 7 bases aligning to TRBD2. The germline CDR1 and CDR2 sequences are GTSNPN and SVGIG (reference sequence). The length of the CDR3 is 16 residues. The V segment lost 1 base and the J segment 1 base; nucleotides outside the gene matches: 8. The CDR3 region is CAWSDSKRGGTDTQYF. The DNA for the CDR3 is TGTGCCTGGAGTGACTCGAAGCGGGGAGGCACAGATACGCAGTATTTT.

This clonotype was found many times. The rearrangement links TRBV6-5 to TRBJ2-1; D perhaps matches TRBD2 (7 bases). Germline V gene lookup returns CDR1 MNHEY and CDR2 SVGAGI. The V end was cut by 1 base, the J end by 2 bases, with 12 bases between. The CDR3 covers 16 residues. The CDR3 DNA reads TGTGCCAGCAGTTACTTAGGGGGAGGGGCCTACAATGAGCAGTTCTTC. Residues: CASSYLGGGAYNEQFF.

As to this clonotype: Sequence at one end of the junction differs from germline and may be a read error. The chain uses TRBV6-2 or TRBV6-3 and TRBJ2-2; D is tentatively TRBD1 or TRBD2 (5 bases each). Germline loops: CDR1 MNHEY, CDR2 SVGEGT. The CDR3 sequence is 15 residues long. As DNA, the CDR3 is TGTGCCAGCACCGGGACGGAGTGGAGCACCGGGGAGCTGATTTTT. As protein: CASTGTEWSTGELIF.

This clonotype was recorded at least ten times. The chain carries TRBV6-1 and TRBJ2-1, with 8 bases matching TRBD2. This CDR3 has 16 amino acids. CDR1 and CDR2 (germline): MNHNS, SASEGT. Trimming cost V 6 bases and J 3 bases; bases outside gene matches: 10. The CDR3 reads CASRTLPGLGYNEQFF. The CDR3 region has the DNA TGTGCCAGCAGAACCCTCCCGGGACTAGGCTACAATGAGCAGTTCTTC.

In this sample, this clonotype turned up a few times. The chain combines TRBV10-3 with TRBJ2-5; TRBD1 agrees at 12 bases. Germline CDR1 ENHRY, CDR2 SYGVKD. This CDR3 spans 14 amino acids. V was clipped by 11 bases and J by 4 bases; unmatched bases: 8. The CDR3 loop is CAAAGDRGRETQYF. The CDR3, as DNA: TGTGCCGCAGCTGGGGACAGGGGGCGAGAGACCCAGTACTTC.

This clonotype was seen ten or more times. This chain links TRBV6-6 with TRBJ1-1, with TRBD1 as a possible D gene (6 bases). The V and J ends lost 6 bases and 5 bases respectively, with 10 bases between them. The CDR3 length is 12 residues. Germline CDR1 MNHNY, CDR2 SVGAGI (reference sequence). The CDR3 loop is CASRQGRTEAFF. The CDR3 DNA reads TGTGCCAGCAGACAGGGACGGACTGAAGCTTTCTTT.

The table lists this clonotype with many counts. J is TRBJ2-7 and V is TRBV7-3; D ambiguous. The V gene lost 1 base and the J gene lost 8 bases, with 18 bases spanning the gap. Germline V CDR1 and CDR2: SGHTA, FQGTGA. CDR3 length: 15 amino acids. The CDR3 spells CASSLSIDTTTKQYF. CDR3 in DNA: TGTGCCAGCAGCTTAAGTATCGACACAACTACGAAGCAGTACTTC.

CDR3 coding DNA: TGTGCCAGCGGAAGTAGCGGCACAGATACGCAGTATTTT. This codes for CASGSSGTDTQYF. This chain uses TRBV19 with TRBJ2-3, with D possibly TRBD2 on 5 matching bases. The germline V gene has CDR1 LNHDA and CDR2 SQIVND (reference sequence). This CDR3 is 13 amino acids long. V dropped 9 bases and J dropped 1 base, with 11 bases sitting between them. Full variable domain (outside the CDR3, taken from reference TRBV19 and TRBJ2-3): DGGITQSPKYLFRKEGQNVTLSCEQNLNHDAMYWYRQDPGQGLRLIYYSQIVNDFQKGDIAEGYSVSREKKESFPLTVTSAQKNPTAFYLCASGSSGTDTQYFGPGTRLTVL.

CDR3 sequence: CASSASGGIIGELFF. Here the CDR3 DNA reads TGTGCCAGCAGCGCCTCCGGGGGCATTATCGGGGAGCTGTTTTTT. The rearrangement joins TRBV7-9 to TRBJ2-2; D is possibly TRBD1 or TRBD2 (6 bases each). CDR1 is SEHNR and CDR2 is FQNEAQ in the germline V gene (reference sequence). V gave up 5 bases and J gave up 7 bases, with 17 bases separating them. This CDR3 has 15 residues.

This clonotype was detected a few times. The rearrangement uses TRBV18 and TRBJ2-7, with D perhaps TRBD2 (6 bases). Trimming stripped 0 bases from V and 2 bases from J, with 11 bases between. There are 15 residues in the CDR3. From germline, CDR1 is KGHSH and CDR2 LQKENI. Written as DNA, the CDR3 is TGTGCCAGCTCACCACCATCTAAGCGGGCCTACGAGCAGTACTTC. It is translated as CASSPPSKRAYEQYF.

The chain joins TRBV20-1 to TRBJ2-5; 8 bases map to TRBD2. The CDR3 consists of 15 residues. Germline V CDR1 and CDR2: DFQATT, SNEGSKA (reference sequence). V was pared by 4 bases and J by 5 bases, with 12 bases of the junction left unmatched. The CDR3 DNA reads TGCAGTGCTACCCCTACTAGCGGTGGAGGTGAGACCCAGTACTTC. This sequence encodes CSATPTSGGGETQYF.

This clonotype has more than one count but fewer than ten. The V and J genes are TRBV10-3 and TRBJ2-7; no clear D. V was shortened by 6 bases and J by 1 base, with 16 bases between the two germline ends. The germline V gene has CDR1 ENHRY and CDR2 SYGVKD. The CDR3 sequence is 15 residues long. The CDR3 DNA sequence: TGTGCCATCAGGCCCACCGGACCGAGTTCCTACGAGCAGTACTTC. Translation: CAIRPTGPSSYEQYF.

This clonotype has just a few counts. The gene calls are TRBV7-8 and TRBJ2-7; 8 nucleotides align to TRBD2. CDR1 and CDR2 (germline): SGHVS, FQNEAQ. This CDR3 spans 16 amino acids. The J segment lost 2 bases and the V segment lost 5 bases, leaving 11 bases of the junction unmatched. The CDR3 here is CASSGGSGAFPYEQYF. The CDR3 bases are TGTGCCAGCAGCGGGGGTAGCGGGGCGTTTCCCTACGAGCAGTACTTC.

This clonotype occurred many times. This chain connects TRBV29-1 to TRBJ1-1; D might be TRBD1 (6 bases). This CDR3 comprises 13 residues. CDR1 SQVTM and CDR2 ANQGSEA come from the germline V gene. The V and J ends lost 5 bases and 4 bases respectively, with 14 bases between them. In nucleotides, the CDR3 is TGCAGCGTTAAAACTGGGGGGGCCACTGAAGCTTTCTTT. Translating it yields CSVKTGGATEAFF.

This clonotype occurred a few times. This rearrangement joins TRBV29-1 to TRBJ2-5; D might be TRBD1 (5 bases). The CDR3 spans 12 residues. Germline V gene lookup returns CDR1 SQVTM and CDR2 ANQGSEA. V dropped 8 bases and J dropped 4 bases, with 14 bases sitting between them. CDR3: CSFRGSVETQYF. CDR3 bases: TGCAGCTTTAGGGGTTCGGTAGAGACCCAGTACTTC.

This clonotype was counted only a few times. The chain joins TRBV13 to TRBJ1-4; D is perhaps TRBD1 (5 bases). This CDR3 comprises 16 residues. V was pared by 3 bases and J by 10 bases, with 21 bases between. Per the germline V gene, CDR1 is PRHDT and CDR2 is FYEKMQ (reference sequence). The CDR3 DNA follows: TGTGCCAGCAGCTTCTCTGGCTCCGGACAAGGTCGAAAACTGTTTTTT. As protein: CASSFSGSGQGRKLFF.

As to this clonotype: Relative to the germline gene, one junction end is altered; a read error may explain this. This chain links TRBV7-9 with TRBJ1-2; D is undetermined. The CDR3 extends over 14 amino acids. Germline assignment: CDR1 SEHNR and CDR2 FQNEAQ (reference sequence). The CDR3 DNA reads TGTGCCAGCATCTTACTCCATGGGGAACGGGGCTACACCTTC. This sequence encodes CASILLHGERGYTF.

The chain has TRBV2 and TRBJ2-7; 10 nucleotides agree with TRBD2. This CDR3 spans 15 amino acids. CDR1 is SNHLY and CDR2 is FYNNEI in the germline V gene. J gave up 2 bases and V 6 bases, and 7 bases lay outside the gene matches. CDR3 coding DNA: TGTGCCAGCAGGGTGCTAGCGGGGGTGGCCTACGAGCAGTACTTC. Its translation: CASRVLAGVAYEQYF.

This clonotype was counted between two and nine times. This sequence joins TRBV4-2 and TRBJ1-4, with D perhaps matching TRBD1 (6 bases). Germline-derived CDR1 and CDR2 are LGHNA and YNFKEQ. The V and J ends lost 5 bases and 5 bases respectively, with 12 bases between them. CDR3 length equals 14 residues. CDR3 loop: CASSAQGTNEKLFF. Written as DNA, the CDR3 is TGTGCCAGCAGCGCCCAGGGGACCAATGAAAAACTGTTTTTT.

The rearrangement uses TRBV7-9 and TRBJ1-2, with D uncertain. Trimming took off 2 bases at V and 7 bases at J, with 11 bases between the two ends. This CDR3 region has 13 residues. Germline assignment: CDR1 SEHNR and CDR2 FQNEAQ (reference sequence). The CDR3: CASSLYPERGYTF. The CDR3 DNA reads as TGTGCCAGCAGCTTATACCCAGAACGTGGCTACACCTTC.

The rearrangement joins TRBV10-3 to TRBJ2-5; a possible D gene is TRBD2 (5 bases). Germline assignment: CDR1 ENHRY and CDR2 SYGVKD. Trimming stripped 3 bases from V and 4 bases from J, with 12 bases between. The CDR3 runs to 14 residues. The CDR3 loop reads CAISDPAGGETQYF. The CDR3 DNA reads TGTGCCATCAGTGATCCGGCAGGAGGAGAGACCCAGTACTTC.

In this sample, this clonotype turned up a few times. This chain joins TRBV15 and TRBJ2-1; 11 positions match TRBD2. J gave up 4 bases and V 0 bases, and 2 bases lay outside the gene matches. Germline V gene lookup returns CDR1 LNHNV and CDR2 YYDKDF (reference sequence). The CDR3 loop spans 16 amino acids. This CDR3 reads CATSRELAGVYNEQFF. The CDR3 DNA is TGTGCCACCAGCAGAGAACTAGCGGGGGTTTACAATGAGCAGTTCTTC.

The chain couples TRBV4-1 to TRBJ1-5; D might be TRBD1 (6 bases). The CDR3 runs 16 residues. Deletions cut 2 bases from V and 0 bases from J, with 11 bases between. From germline, CDR1 is MGHRA and CDR2 YSYEKL. For the CDR3, the DNA is TGCGCCAGCAGCCAACCTACGACAGGTAGCAATCAGCCCCAGCATTTT. This encodes CASSQPTTGSNQPQHF.

This clonotype was seen more than once but under ten times. The V gene is TRBV5-1, the J gene TRBJ2-1; TRBD1 matches at 8 bases. Germline-derived CDR1 and CDR2 are SGHRS and YFSETQ. The CDR3 is made up of 14 amino acids. The V gene end was trimmed by 4 bases and the J gene end by 8 bases; junction bases not matched to a gene: 8. The CDR3: CASSPSDRVDEQFF. The CDR3 region has the DNA TGCGCCAGCAGCCCTTCGGACAGGGTGGATGAGCAGTTCTTC.

The V call is TRBV19, the J call TRBJ1-5; D not resolved. Germline loops: CDR1 LNHDA, CDR2 SQIVND (reference sequence). The V gene lost 4 bases and the J gene lost 4 bases, with 5 bases spanning the gap. CDR3 length equals 12 residues. CDR3 sequence (DNA): TGTGCCAGTAGTACTGGAAATCAGCCCCAGCATTTT. Its protein product is CASSTGNQPQHF.